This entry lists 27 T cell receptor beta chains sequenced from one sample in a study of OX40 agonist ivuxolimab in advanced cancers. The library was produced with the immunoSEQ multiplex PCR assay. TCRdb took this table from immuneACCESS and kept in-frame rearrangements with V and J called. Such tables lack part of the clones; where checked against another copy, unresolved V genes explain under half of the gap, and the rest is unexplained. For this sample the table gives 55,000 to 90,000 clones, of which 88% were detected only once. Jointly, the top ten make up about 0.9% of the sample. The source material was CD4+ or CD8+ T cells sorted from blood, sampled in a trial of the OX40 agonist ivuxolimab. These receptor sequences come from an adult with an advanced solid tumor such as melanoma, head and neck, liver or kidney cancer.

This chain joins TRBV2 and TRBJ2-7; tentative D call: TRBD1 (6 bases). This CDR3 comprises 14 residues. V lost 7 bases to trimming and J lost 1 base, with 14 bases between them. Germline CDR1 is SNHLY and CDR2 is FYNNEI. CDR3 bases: TGTGCCAGCATTGGATACAGGGCTTCCTACGAGCAGTACTTC. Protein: CASIGYRASYEQYF.

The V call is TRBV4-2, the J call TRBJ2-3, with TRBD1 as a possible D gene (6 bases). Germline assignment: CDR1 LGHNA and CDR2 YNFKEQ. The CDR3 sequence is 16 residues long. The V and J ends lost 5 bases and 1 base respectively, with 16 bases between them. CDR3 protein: CASSLPGQRRTDTQYF. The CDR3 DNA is TGTGCCAGCAGCTTGCCAGGACAGAGACGCACAGATACGCAGTATTTT.

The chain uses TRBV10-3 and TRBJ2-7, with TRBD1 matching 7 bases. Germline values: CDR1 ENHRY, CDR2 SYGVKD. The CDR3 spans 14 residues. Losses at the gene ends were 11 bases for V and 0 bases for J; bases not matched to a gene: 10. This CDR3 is CASRGTADSYEQYF. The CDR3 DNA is TGTGCCTCAAGGGGGACAGCAGACTCCTACGAGCAGTACTTC.

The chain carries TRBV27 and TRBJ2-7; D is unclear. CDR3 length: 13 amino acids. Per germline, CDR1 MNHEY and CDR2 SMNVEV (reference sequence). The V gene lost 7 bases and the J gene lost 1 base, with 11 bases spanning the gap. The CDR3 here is CASISFLSYEQYF. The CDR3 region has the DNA TGTGCCAGCATCTCATTTCTTTCCTACGAGCAGTACTTC.

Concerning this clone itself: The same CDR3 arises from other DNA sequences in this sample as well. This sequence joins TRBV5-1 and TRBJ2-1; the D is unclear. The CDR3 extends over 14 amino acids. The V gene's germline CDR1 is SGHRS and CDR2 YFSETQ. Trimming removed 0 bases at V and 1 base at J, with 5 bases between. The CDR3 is CASSLGRSYNEQFF. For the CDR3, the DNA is TGCGCCAGCAGCTTGGGTCGGTCCTACAATGAGCAGTTCTTC.

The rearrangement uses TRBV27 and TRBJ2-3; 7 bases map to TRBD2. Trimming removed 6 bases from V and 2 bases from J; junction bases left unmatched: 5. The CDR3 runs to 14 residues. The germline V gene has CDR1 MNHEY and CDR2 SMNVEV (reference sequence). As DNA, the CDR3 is TGTGCCAGCAGCCAGACTAGCCTCACAGATACGCAGTATTTT. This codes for CASSQTSLTDTQYF.

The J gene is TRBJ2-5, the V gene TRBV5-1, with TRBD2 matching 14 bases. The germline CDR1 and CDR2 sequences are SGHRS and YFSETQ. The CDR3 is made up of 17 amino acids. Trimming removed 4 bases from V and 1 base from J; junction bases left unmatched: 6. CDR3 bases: TGCGCCAGCAGCGAGGGACTAGCGGGGGATACCCAAGAGACCCAGTACTTC. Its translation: CASSEGLAGDTQETQYF.

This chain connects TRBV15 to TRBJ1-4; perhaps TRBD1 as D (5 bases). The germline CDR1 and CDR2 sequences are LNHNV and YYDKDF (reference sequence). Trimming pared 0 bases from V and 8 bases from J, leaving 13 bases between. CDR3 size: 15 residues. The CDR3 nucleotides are TGTGCCACCAGCAGAGATTGGGGGAGTAACGAAAAACTGTTTTTT. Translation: CATSRDWGSNEKLFF.

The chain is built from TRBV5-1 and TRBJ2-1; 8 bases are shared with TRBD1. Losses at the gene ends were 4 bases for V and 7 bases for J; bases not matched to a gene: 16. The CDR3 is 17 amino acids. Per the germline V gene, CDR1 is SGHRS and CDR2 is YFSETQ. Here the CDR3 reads CASSASGGFTRVNEQFF. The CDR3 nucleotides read TGCGCCAGCAGCGCCTCAGGGGGCTTTACGAGGGTTAATGAGCAGTTCTTC.

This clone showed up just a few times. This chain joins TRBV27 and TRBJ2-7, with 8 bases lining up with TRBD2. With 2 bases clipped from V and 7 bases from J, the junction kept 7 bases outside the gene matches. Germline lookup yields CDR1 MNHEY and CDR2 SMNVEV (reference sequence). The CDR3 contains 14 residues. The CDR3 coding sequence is TGTGCCAGCAGTTTAACCAGCGGGAGCCGGGAGCAGTACTTC. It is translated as CASSLTSGSREQYF.

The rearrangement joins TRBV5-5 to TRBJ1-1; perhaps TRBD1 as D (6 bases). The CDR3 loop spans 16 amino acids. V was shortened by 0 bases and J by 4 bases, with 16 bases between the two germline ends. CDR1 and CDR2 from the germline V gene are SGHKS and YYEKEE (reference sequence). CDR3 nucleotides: TGTGCCAGCAGCTTGGCTCAGGGGTTGAGTACCACTGAAGCTTTCTTT. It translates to CASSLAQGLSTTEAFF. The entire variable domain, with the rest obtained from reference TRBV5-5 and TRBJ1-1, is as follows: DAGVTQSPTHLIKTRGQQVTLRCSPISGHKSVSWYQQVLGQGPQFIFQYYEKEERGRGNFPDRFSARQFPNYSSELNVNALLLGDSALYLCASSLAQGLSTTEAFFGQGTRLTVV.

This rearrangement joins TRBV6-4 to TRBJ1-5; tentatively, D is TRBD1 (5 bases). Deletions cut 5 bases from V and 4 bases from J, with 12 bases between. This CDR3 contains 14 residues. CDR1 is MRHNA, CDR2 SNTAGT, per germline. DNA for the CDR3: TGTGCCAGCAGTTACGGGGGGGGTAATCAGCCCCAGCATTTT. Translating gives CASSYGGGNQPQHF.

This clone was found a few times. For the CDR3, the DNA is TGTGCCAGCAGCATGATCAGGGGTCGGTCTGGAAACACCATATATTTT. Residues: CASSMIRGRSGNTIYF. The V gene is TRBV11-2, the J gene TRBJ1-3, with D tentatively TRBD1 (6 bases). The V end was cut by 5 bases, the J end by 1 base, with 15 bases between. Germline CDR1 is SGHAT and CDR2 is FQNNGV. There are 16 residues in the CDR3.

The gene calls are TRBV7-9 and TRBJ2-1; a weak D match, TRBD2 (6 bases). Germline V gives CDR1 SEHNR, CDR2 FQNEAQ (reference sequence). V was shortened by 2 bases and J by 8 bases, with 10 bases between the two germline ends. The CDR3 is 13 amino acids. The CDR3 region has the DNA TGTGCCAGCAGCTTATTGTGGAGGGATGAGCAGTTCTTC. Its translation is CASSLLWRDEQFF.

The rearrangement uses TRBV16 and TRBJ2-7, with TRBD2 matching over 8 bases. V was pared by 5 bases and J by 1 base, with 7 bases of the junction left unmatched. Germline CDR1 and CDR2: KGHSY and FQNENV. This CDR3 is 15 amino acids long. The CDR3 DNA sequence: TGTGCCAGCAGCAACGGGAGGGGACTTTCCTACGAGCAGTACTTC. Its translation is CASSNGRGLSYEQYF. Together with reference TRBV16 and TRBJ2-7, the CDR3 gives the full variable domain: GEEVAQTPKHLVRGEGQKAKLYCAPIKGHSYVFWYQQVLKNEFKFLISFQNENVFDETGMPKERFSAKCLPNSPCSLEIQATKLEDSAVYFCASSNGRGLSYEQYFGPGTRLTVT.

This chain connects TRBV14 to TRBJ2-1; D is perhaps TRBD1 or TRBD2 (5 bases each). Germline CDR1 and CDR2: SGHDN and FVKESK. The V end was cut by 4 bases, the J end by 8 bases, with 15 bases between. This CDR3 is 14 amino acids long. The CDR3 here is CASSLQERGDEQFF. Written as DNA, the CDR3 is TGTGCCAGCAGCCTCCAGGAAAGGGGAGATGAGCAGTTCTTC.

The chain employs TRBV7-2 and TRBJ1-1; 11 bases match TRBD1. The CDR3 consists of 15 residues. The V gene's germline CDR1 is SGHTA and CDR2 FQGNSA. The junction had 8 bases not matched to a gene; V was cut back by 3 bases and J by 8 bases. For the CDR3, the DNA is TGTGCCAGCAGCTTTCTAGGGACAGGGGGGACAGAAGCTTTCTTT. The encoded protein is CASSFLGTGGTEAFF.

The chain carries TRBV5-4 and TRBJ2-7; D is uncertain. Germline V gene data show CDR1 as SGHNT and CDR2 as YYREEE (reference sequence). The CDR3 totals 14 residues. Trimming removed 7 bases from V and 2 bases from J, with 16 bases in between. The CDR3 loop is CASQTTGQTYEQYF. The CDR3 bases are TGTGCCAGCCAAACGACGGGCCAAACCTACGAGCAGTACTTC.

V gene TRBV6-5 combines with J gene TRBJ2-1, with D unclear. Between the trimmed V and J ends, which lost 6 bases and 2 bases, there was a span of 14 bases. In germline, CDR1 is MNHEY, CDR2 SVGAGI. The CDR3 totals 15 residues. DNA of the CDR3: TGTGCCAGCAGCCCCGGCTATTTCACCTACAATGAGCAGTTCTTC. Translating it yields CASSPGYFTYNEQFF.

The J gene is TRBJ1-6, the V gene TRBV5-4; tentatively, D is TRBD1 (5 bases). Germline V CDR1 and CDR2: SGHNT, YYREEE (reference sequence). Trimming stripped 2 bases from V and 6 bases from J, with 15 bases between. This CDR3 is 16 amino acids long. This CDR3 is CASSFVPGLVNSPLHF. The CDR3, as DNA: TGTGCCAGCAGCTTTGTTCCAGGGTTAGTTAATTCACCCCTCCACTTT.

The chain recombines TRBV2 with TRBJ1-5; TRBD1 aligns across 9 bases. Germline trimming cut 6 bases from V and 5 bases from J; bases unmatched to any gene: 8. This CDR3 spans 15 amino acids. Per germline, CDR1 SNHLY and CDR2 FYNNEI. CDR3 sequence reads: CASRGWGQGHQPQHF. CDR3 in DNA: TGTGCCAGCAGAGGGTGGGGACAGGGACATCAGCCCCAGCATTTT.

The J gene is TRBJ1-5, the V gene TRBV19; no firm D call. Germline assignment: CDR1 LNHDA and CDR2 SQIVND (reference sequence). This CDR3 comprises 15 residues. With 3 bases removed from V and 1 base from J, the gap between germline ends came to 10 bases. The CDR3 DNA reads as TGTGCCAGTAGTATGGGGAGGCGGAGCAATCAGCCCCAGCATTTT. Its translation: CASSMGRRSNQPQHF.

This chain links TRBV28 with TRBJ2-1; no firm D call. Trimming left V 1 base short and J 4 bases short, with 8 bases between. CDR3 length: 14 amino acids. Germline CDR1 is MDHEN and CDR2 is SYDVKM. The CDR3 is CASSLSPAYNEQFF. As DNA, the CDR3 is TGTGCCAGCAGTTTATCACCCGCGTACAATGAGCAGTTCTTC.

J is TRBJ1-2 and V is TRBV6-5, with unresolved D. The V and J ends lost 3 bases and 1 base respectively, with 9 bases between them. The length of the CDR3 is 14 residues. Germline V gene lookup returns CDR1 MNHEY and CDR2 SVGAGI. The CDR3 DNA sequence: TGTGCCAGCAGTTATGGCAGAATTAACTATGGCTACACCTTC. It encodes CASSYGRINYGYTF.

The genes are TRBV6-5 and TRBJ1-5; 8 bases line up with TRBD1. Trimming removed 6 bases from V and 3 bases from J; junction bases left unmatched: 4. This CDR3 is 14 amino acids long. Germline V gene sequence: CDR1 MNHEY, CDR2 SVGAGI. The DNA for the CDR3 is TGTGCCAGCAGGGGGACAGGATTCAATCAGCCCCAGCATTTT. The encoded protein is CASRGTGFNQPQHF.

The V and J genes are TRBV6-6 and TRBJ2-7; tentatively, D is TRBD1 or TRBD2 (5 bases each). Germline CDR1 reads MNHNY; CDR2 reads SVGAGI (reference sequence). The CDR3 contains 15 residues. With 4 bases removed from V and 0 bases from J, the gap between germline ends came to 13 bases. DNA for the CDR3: TGTGCCAGCAGTTTCAATAGGGACGGCTCCTACGAGCAGTACTTC. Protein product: CASSFNRDGSYEQYF.

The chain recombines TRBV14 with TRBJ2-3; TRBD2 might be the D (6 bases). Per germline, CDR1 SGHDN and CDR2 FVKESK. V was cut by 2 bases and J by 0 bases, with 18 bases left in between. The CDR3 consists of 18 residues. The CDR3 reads CASSQHLGGRESTDTQYF. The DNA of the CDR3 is TGTGCCAGCAGCCAACACTTAGGAGGGAGAGAGAGCACAGATACGCAGTATTTT.